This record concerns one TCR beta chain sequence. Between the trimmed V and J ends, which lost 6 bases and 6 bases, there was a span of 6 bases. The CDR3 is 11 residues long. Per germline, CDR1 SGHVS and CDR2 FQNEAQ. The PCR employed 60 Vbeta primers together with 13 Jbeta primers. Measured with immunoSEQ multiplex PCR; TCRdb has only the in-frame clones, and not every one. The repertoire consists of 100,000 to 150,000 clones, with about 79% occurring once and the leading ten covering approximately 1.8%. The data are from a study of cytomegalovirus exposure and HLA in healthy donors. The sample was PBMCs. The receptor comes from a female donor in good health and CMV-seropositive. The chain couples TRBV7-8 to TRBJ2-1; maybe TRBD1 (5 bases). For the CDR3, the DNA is TGTGCCAGCAGAGGGGTCAATGAGCAGTTCTTC. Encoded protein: CASRGVNEQFF.